This TCR beta chain originates from a study of OX40 agonist ivuxolimab in advanced cancers. As for the study in general: With a range of roughly 20 to 79, age averaged roughly 61 years, and 75% to 90% were male. Partial responses occurred in three patients (one hepatocellular carcinoma, two cutaneous melanoma).

The CDR3 has 13 residues. Trimming cost V 1 base and J 4 bases, with 6 bases left between them. Germline V gives CDR1 SEHNR, CDR2 FQNEAQ (reference sequence). Sequencing used immunoSEQ multiplex PCR; TCRdb keeps in-frame clones, though not all of them. The repertoire holds 40,000 to 55,000 clones, 70% to 90% seen once, with about 13% in the top ten. This receptor was taken from an adult with an advanced solid tumor such as melanoma, head and neck, liver or kidney cancer. The J gene is TRBJ2-3, the V gene TRBV7-9; D uncertain. The material was CD4+ or CD8+ T cells sorted from blood, obtained in a trial of the OX40 agonist ivuxolimab. The CDR3 spells CASSLEVPDTQYF. Here the CDR3 DNA reads TGTGCCAGCAGCTTAGAGGTTCCAGATACGCAGTATTTT.